The 32 T cell receptor beta chains reported below all come from one sample, sequenced in a study of blood T cells in healthy people across ages. It was with a sample-barcoded 5' primer and a J-beta primer mix that a second PCR of about 7 to 12 cycles was run. MiXCR, applied by TCRdb to the 5' RACE reads, yields one record per CDR3 protein. The table has 700,000 to 850,000 distinct CDR3 sequences, around half seen once. Sample: blood. All receptors derive from an elderly man in good health.

This clonotype has just one count. The CDR3 coding sequence is TGTGCCAGCAGTCGGGGGACAGGATCTTACAATGAGCAGTACTTC. Translating it yields CASSRGTGSYNEQYF. The chain links TRBV12-3 or TRBV12-4 to TRBJ2-7, with 8 bases identical to TRBD1. This CDR3 has 15 amino acids. The V gene end was trimmed by 5 bases and the J gene end by 7 bases; junction bases not matched to a gene: 13.

V and J are TRBV6-6 and TRBJ1-5, with D possibly TRBD1 on 6 matching bases. The CDR3 covers 14 residues. CDR1 is MNHNY, CDR2 SVGAGI, per germline (reference sequence). V lost 3 bases and J 4 bases, leaving 10 bases between the germline ends. The CDR3 loop reads CASSYQQGNQPQHF. The CDR3 DNA reads as TGTGCCAGCAGTTATCAACAGGGTAATCAGCCCCAGCATTTT.

This clonotype was observed once. V usage is TRBV2 and J usage is TRBJ2-7, with D tentatively TRBD2 (6 bases). CDR1 SNHLY and CDR2 FYNNEI come from the germline V gene. V was trimmed by 5 bases and J by 2 bases, leaving 19 bases between them. The CDR3 totals 16 residues. The DNA of the CDR3 is TGTGCCAGCAGTAAAATTTTTGGGACTCGTACCTACGAGCAGTACTTC. Translating gives CASSKIFGTRTYEQYF.

The chain is built from TRBV5-1 and TRBJ2-7; 7 nucleotides line up with TRBD2. In germline, CDR1 is SGHRS, CDR2 YFSETQ. CDR3 length: 17 amino acids. V lost 0 bases, J lost 1 base, and 10 bases stayed unmatched. The CDR3 sequence is CASSLAPRPSGSYEQYF. The CDR3 coding sequence is TGCGCCAGCAGCTTGGCCCCGCGGCCTAGCGGTTCCTACGAGCAGTACTTC.

This chain joins TRBV27 and TRBJ2-7; 8 bases are a match to TRBD1. Trimming cost V 7 bases and J 2 bases; bases outside gene matches: 7. In germline, CDR1 is MNHEY, CDR2 SMNVEV (reference sequence). The CDR3 runs 14 residues. CDR3 DNA sequence: TGTGCCAGCATTCGGACAGGGAGTCCCTACGAGCAGTACTTC. Translated: CASIRTGSPYEQYF.

This sequence joins TRBV10-3 and TRBJ1-2; D gene uncertain. Germline loops: CDR1 ENHRY, CDR2 SYGVKD. There are 15 residues in the CDR3. The V and J ends lost 3 bases and 5 bases respectively, with 16 bases between them. The CDR3 sequence is CAISDPLQLGYGYTF. The CDR3, as DNA: TGTGCCATCAGTGATCCCTTACAGCTTGGGTATGGCTACACCTTC.

The chain uses TRBV28 and TRBJ2-3; D is perhaps TRBD2 (5 bases). The CDR3 consists of 15 residues. Germline values: CDR1 MDHEN, CDR2 SYDVKM. V dropped 3 bases and J dropped 4 bases, with 14 bases sitting between them. CDR3 coding DNA: TGTGCCAGCAGTTTGAGCGGTCCGGGGTCAGATACGCAGTATTTT. Protein: CASSLSGPGSDTQYF. The variable domain in full, completed from reference TRBV28 and TRBJ2-3, reads DVKVTQSSRYLVKRTGEKVFLECVQDMDHENMFWYRQDPGLGLRLIYFSYDVKMKEKGDIPEGYSVSREKKERFSLILESASTNQTSMYLCASSLSGPGSDTQYFGPGTRLTVL.

In its sample, this clonotype was seen many times. The gene calls are TRBV5-1 and TRBJ2-1; TRBD1 aligns across 8 bases. The CDR3 runs to 13 residues. After removal of 4 bases from V and 8 bases from J, the junction contained 5 bases not matched to a gene. Germline-derived CDR1 and CDR2 are SGHRS and YFSETQ. CDR3 region: CASSRGQGYEQFF. DNA for the CDR3: TGCGCCAGCAGCCGCGGACAGGGCTATGAGCAGTTCTTC.

The chain carries TRBV7-3 and TRBJ2-7; 10 bases agree with TRBD2. The J segment lost 3 bases and the V segment lost 5 bases, leaving 7 bases of the junction unmatched. CDR1 SGHTA and CDR2 FQGTGA come from the germline V gene. The CDR3 is 15 residues long. CDR3 sequence reads: CASSLSGRQFYEQYF. The CDR3 bases are TGTGCCAGCAGCCTTAGCGGGAGGCAGTTCTACGAGCAGTACTTC.

The chain links TRBV27 to TRBJ2-7, with D perhaps being TRBD1 or TRBD2 (6 bases each). The CDR3 sequence is 12 residues long. CDR1 and CDR2 from the germline V gene are MNHEY and SMNVEV (reference sequence). Trimming cost V 8 bases and J 6 bases, with 14 bases left between them. The CDR3 bases are TGTGCCAGCGGGACGGGGGCGCGCGAGCAGTACTTC. This translates into CASGTGAREQYF.

The V and J genes are TRBV27 and TRBJ1-2; possible D gene TRBD1, 6 bases. This CDR3 comprises 15 residues. V was trimmed by 5 bases and J by 4 bases, leaving 17 bases between them. Germline values: CDR1 MNHEY, CDR2 SMNVEV (reference sequence). The CDR3 reads CASSPGTPHLYGYTF. In DNA form, the CDR3 reads TGTGCCAGCAGTCCAGGGACACCCCACCTCTATGGCTACACCTTC.

This clonotype has only a few counts. A clone one base away is much larger, so this may be a read error. This chain uses TRBV14 with TRBJ2-1, with D possibly being TRBD1 (6 bases). The DNA end favors TRBJ2-7, so the J call may be wrong. The germline CDR1 and CDR2 sequences are SGHDN and FVKESK. This CDR3 has 15 residues. CDR3 DNA: TGTGCCAGCAGCCGTAAGAGGCAGGGGTACAATGAGCAGTACTTC. Protein sequence: CASSRKRQGYNEQYF.

This clonotype was detected only a few times. This sequence joins TRBV29-1 and TRBJ1-4; unclear D gene. There are 15 residues in the CDR3. V was cut by 4 bases and J by 6 bases, with 18 bases left in between. CDR1 is SQVTM, CDR2 ANQGSEA, per germline. This CDR3 is CSVVLTRGGDEKLFF. The CDR3 coding sequence is TGCAGCGTTGTCTTGACCCGTGGTGGGGATGAAAAACTGTTTTTT.

The chain uses TRBV29-1 and TRBJ2-4, with D unclear. The DNA end is a closer match to TRBJ2-7, so the J assignment may be wrong. From germline, CDR1 is SQVTM and CDR2 ANQGSEA. The CDR3 spans 13 residues. As DNA, the CDR3 is TGCAGCGTTGCCGAGTCGGCACCTTTCGAGCAGTACTTC. This codes for CSVAESAPFEQYF.

This clonotype appeared many times. This rearrangement joins TRBV6-4 to TRBJ2-5, with 7 positions matching TRBD2. Germline CDR1 reads MRHNA; CDR2 reads SNTAGT. This CDR3 contains 15 residues. The trim removed 2 bases at V and 5 bases at J, leaving 8 bases unmatched. The CDR3: CASSDKTGGRETQYF. CDR3 DNA sequence: TGTGCCAGCAGTGACAAGACGGGAGGCAGGGAGACCCAGTACTTC.

This clonotype was counted a single time. This sequence joins TRBV9 and TRBJ1-6; D is ambiguous. Trimming took off 4 bases at V and 6 bases at J, with 11 bases between the two ends. Germline V lookup: CDR1 SGDLS, CDR2 YYNGEE. The CDR3 sequence is 14 residues long. CDR3 protein: CASSRDGSNSPLHF. Written as DNA, the CDR3 is TGTGCCAGCAGCCGAGACGGAAGTAATTCACCCCTCCACTTT.

CDR3 coding DNA: TGTGCCAGCAGTGTTGGAGGGCCGGTTATTTACAATGAGCAGTTCTTC. Its protein is CASSVGGPVIYNEQFF. The rearrangement uses TRBV6-1 and TRBJ2-1; tentative D call: TRBD2 (6 bases). CDR3 length equals 16 residues. Germline V lookup: CDR1 MNHNS, CDR2 SASEGT. V was cut by 4 bases and J by 4 bases, with 17 bases left in between.

This clonotype occurred a few times. The chain uses TRBV20-1 and TRBJ2-7, with D perhaps TRBD1 or TRBD2 (6 bases each). The CDR3 has 14 amino acids. Trimming removed 0 bases at V and 7 bases at J, with 16 bases between. From germline, CDR1 is DFQATT and CDR2 SNEGSKA (reference sequence). The CDR3 nucleotides are TGCAGTGCTAGAGATGAAGGGGGGCCTGGGGAGCAGTACTTC. It translates to CSARDEGGPGEQYF.

This clonotype appeared a few times. This rearrangement joins TRBV3-1 to TRBJ1-6; 7 nucleotides match TRBD1. The CDR3 length is 15 residues. CDR1 and CDR2 from the germline V gene are LGHDT and YNNKEL (reference sequence). J gave up 6 bases and V 6 bases, and 8 bases lay outside the gene matches. The CDR3 nucleotides are TGTGCCAGCAGACACGACAGGGTGGTTAATTCACCCCTCCACTTT. This translates into CASRHDRVVNSPLHF.

V and J are TRBV11-2 and TRBJ2-4; unclear D gene. CDR1 is SGHAT and CDR2 is FQNNGV in the germline V gene. This CDR3 contains 13 residues. Trimming shortened V by 5 bases and J by 13 bases, and 18 bases separated the two germline ends. The CDR3 reads CASSPQLYNEQYF. The DNA of the CDR3 is TGTGCCAGCAGCCCTCAACTATACAATGAGCAGTACTTC.

This chain connects TRBV12-3 or TRBV12-4 to TRBJ2-1; D might be TRBD1 (5 bases). This CDR3 has 15 residues. Trimming took 6 bases from V and 9 from J, leaving 21 bases between them. The CDR3 sequence is CASRPQGNDRSEQFF. The CDR3 DNA sequence: TGTGCCAGCAGACCCCAGGGCAACGACCGAAGTGAGCAGTTCTTC.

This sequence joins TRBV9 and TRBJ2-5, with 10 bases that match TRBD2. This CDR3 is built from 15 residues. The germline V gene has CDR1 SGDLS and CDR2 YYNGEE. With V trimmed by 4 bases and J by 11 bases, 14 bases remained unmatched. The CDR3 DNA is TGTGCCAGCAGCCGATCTAGCGGGAGTAGGAATGAGCAGTACTTC. This translates into CASSRSSGSRNEQYF. The full variable domain, rest sourced from reference TRBV9 and TRBJ2-5, is DSGVTQTPKHLITATGQRVTLRCSPRSGDLSVYWYQQSLDQGLQFLIQYYNGEERAKGNILERFSAQQFPDLHSELNLSSLELGDSALYFCASSRSSGSRNEQYFGPGTRLLVL.

This chain links TRBV9 with TRBJ2-7; the D gene is possibly TRBD2 (5 bases). The germline CDR1 and CDR2 sequences are SGDLS and YYNGEE. The CDR3 consists of 14 residues. The V end lost 0 bases, the J end lost 1 base, and 8 bases lay between the germline ends. The CDR3: CASSVARESYEQYF. CDR3 sequence (DNA): TGTGCCAGCAGCGTAGCTCGGGAATCCTACGAGCAGTACTTC. Full variable domain (rest looked up from reference TRBV9 and TRBJ2-7): DSGVTQTPKHLITATGQRVTLRCSPRSGDLSVYWYQQSLDQGLQFLIQYYNGEERAKGNILERFSAQQFPDLHSELNLSSLELGDSALYFCASSVARESYEQYFGPGTRLTVT.

The J gene is TRBJ2-5, the V gene TRBV2; D ambiguous. Near its end, the DNA agrees better with TRBJ2-1, so the J call may be wrong. CDR1 SNHLY and CDR2 FYNNEI come from the germline V gene. This CDR3 has 13 residues. In nucleotides, the CDR3 is TGTGCCAGCAGTCTCAACGGGCAGGAGACCCAGTTCTTC. It is translated as CASSLNGQETQFF.

V is TRBV27 and J is TRBJ2-3, with D possibly being TRBD2 (6 bases). Germline CDR1 is MNHEY and CDR2 is SMNVEV (reference sequence). The germline V and J ends were trimmed by 2 bases and 14 bases, with 23 bases remaining between them. CDR3 length equals 15 residues. CDR3 in amino acids: CASSLAGLGVRYAYF. DNA of the CDR3: TGTGCCAGCAGTTTAGCGGGGCTTGGAGTGAGATACGCGTATTTT.

The genes are TRBV5-1 and TRBJ2-5, with 9 bases lining up with TRBD2. The last part of the DNA fits TRBJ2-7 better; the J call may be wrong. This CDR3 comprises 16 residues. CDR1 and CDR2 (germline): SGHRS, YFSETQ. CDR3 sequence reads: CASSWGSSGRSNEQYF. The CDR3 DNA follows: TGCGCCAGCAGCTGGGGGAGTAGCGGGAGATCGAACGAGCAGTACTTC.

The chain's CDR3 is CASSQESSYNEQFF. CDR3 nucleotide sequence: TGTGCCAGCAGCCAAGAGAGCTCCTACAATGAGCAGTTCTTC. The rearrangement joins TRBV3-1 to TRBJ2-1; no clear D. Germline CDR1 is LGHDT and CDR2 is YNNKEL (reference sequence). This CDR3 comprises 14 residues. Trimming pared 0 bases from V and 0 bases from J, leaving 3 bases between.

This chain links TRBV27 with TRBJ2-5, with TRBD2 matching over 14 bases. The ends lost 6 bases at V and 5 bases at J; junction bases unmatched: 11. This CDR3 comprises 17 residues. CDR1 is MNHEY and CDR2 is SMNVEV in the germline V gene (reference sequence). The CDR3 region has the DNA TGTGCCAGCAGACCTTCCGGGACTAGCGGGAGTGGGGAGACCCAGTACTTC. Translation gives CASRPSGTSGSGETQYF.

The chain employs TRBV28 and TRBJ2-4; 8 nucleotides match TRBD1. This CDR3 region has 15 residues. Germline CDR1 reads MDHEN; CDR2 reads SYDVKM. The V and J ends lost 3 bases and 6 bases, in that order; junction bases with no gene match: 7. CDR3 loop: CASSLAGGWPNIQYF. The CDR3 coding sequence is TGTGCCAGCAGTTTGGCAGGGGGCTGGCCAAACATTCAGTACTTC.

This chain joins TRBV10-3 and TRBJ2-2; 8 nucleotides match TRBD2. Trimming removed 0 bases from V and 6 bases from J; junction bases left unmatched: 6. Germline V gene sequence: CDR1 ENHRY, CDR2 SYGVKD. The CDR3 covers 16 residues. DNA for the CDR3: TGTGCCATCAGTGAGTCGAGGACTAGCCCGGCCGGGGAGCTGTTTTTT. It translates to CAISESRTSPAGELFF.

The chain joins TRBV28 to TRBJ2-7; TRBD1 or TRBD2 may be the D gene (5 bases each). The V end lost 5 bases, the J end lost 3 bases, and 14 bases lay between the germline ends. The germline V gene has CDR1 MDHEN and CDR2 SYDVKM. This CDR3 has 14 amino acids. CDR3 region: CASSASGRNYEQYF. The CDR3 DNA is TGTGCCAGCAGTGCATCGGGGCGTAACTACGAGCAGTACTTC.

This chain connects TRBV18 to TRBJ1-1, with D uncertain. Trimming removed 3 bases at V and 2 bases at J, with 10 bases between. This CDR3 spans 14 amino acids. In germline, CDR1 is KGHSH, CDR2 LQKENI. The CDR3 DNA sequence: TGTGCCAGCTCACCCGTCGAGGGTAACACTGAAGCTTTCTTT. Protein: CASSPVEGNTEAFF.